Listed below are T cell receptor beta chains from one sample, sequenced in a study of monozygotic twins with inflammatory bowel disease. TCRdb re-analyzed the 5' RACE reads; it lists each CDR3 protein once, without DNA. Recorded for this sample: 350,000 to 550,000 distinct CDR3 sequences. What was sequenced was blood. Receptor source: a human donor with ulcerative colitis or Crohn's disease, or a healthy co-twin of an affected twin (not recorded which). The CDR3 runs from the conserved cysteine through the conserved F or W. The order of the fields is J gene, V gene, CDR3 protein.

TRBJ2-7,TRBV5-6,CASSIHSGGYYEQYF
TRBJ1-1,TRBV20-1,CSARAVGPVNTEAFF
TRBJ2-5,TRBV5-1,CASSWGTSGVLETQYF
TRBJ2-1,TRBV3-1,CASSKEGGHYNEQFF
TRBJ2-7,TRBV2,CATAQAYEQYF
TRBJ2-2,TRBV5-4,CASSLTSGGLNTWELFF
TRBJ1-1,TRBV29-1,CSGRGTNTEAFF
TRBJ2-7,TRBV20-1,CSARSRDFYEQYF
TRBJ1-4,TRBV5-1,CASSPDRGREKLFF
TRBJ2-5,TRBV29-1,CSVENRPQETQYF
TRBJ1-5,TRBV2,CASRRGAASNQPQHF
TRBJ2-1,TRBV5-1,CASSLGSVGFPNEQFF
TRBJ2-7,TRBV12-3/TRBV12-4,CASSLSQLYEQYF
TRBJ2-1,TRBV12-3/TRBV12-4,CASSSGSRIRNEQFF
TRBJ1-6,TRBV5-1,CASSPGPSGSYNSPLHF
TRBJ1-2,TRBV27,CASSLSGRNYGYTF
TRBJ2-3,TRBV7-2,CASNDGGGGRSGDTQYF
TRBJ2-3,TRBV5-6,CASSLAYRALLSTDTQYF
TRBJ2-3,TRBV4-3,CASSQEKSTQYF
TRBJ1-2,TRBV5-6,CASSLGVSGGYTF
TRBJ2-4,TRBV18,CASSPSGTKNIQYF
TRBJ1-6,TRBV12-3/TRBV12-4,CASSPGQGDSPLHF
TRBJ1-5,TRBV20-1,CSARVGSGSNQPQHF
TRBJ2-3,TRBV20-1,CSARGSSGTVLSTDTQYF
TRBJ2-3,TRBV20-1,CSARVGRDTQYF
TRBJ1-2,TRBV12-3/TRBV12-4,CASSLRDRGGYTF
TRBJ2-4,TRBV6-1,CASRQSGTKNIQYF
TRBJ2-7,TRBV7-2,CASSSGLLRTYEQYF
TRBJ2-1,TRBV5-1,CASSSQGASNEQFF
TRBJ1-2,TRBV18,CASSPTQGGDYGYTF
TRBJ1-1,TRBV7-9,CASSRPTGFTEAFF
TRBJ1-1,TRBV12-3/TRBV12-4,CASSPTTTMNTEAFF
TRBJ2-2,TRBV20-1,CSARPGQGPTGELFF